One sample yielded the 21 T cell receptor beta chains listed below, sequenced in a study of neurological immune-mediated disorders. TCRdb redid the calling of the 5' RACE reads with MiXCR, one entry per CDR3 protein. The sample carries approximately 30,000 distinct CDR3 sequences, approximately 20% recorded once. The sample comprised CD4+ T cells from blood. The receptors here all came from a middle-aged man with HTLV-1-associated myelopathy (HAM/TSP).

The sample holds many counts of this clonotype. The gene calls are TRBV20-1 and TRBJ2-1, with a weak D call TRBD2 (7 bases). V gave up 2 bases and J gave up 4 bases, with 12 bases separating them. The germline gives CDR1 DFQATT, CDR2 SNEGSKA (reference sequence). This CDR3 comprises 14 residues. The CDR3 sequence: CSARMRGGYNEQFF. CDR3 coding DNA: TGCAGTGCTAGAATGAGGGGGGGGTACAATGAGCAGTTCTTC.

In its sample, this clonotype was seen a few times. V gene TRBV5-1 combines with J gene TRBJ2-1; 8 positions agree with TRBD1. CDR1 is SGHRS, CDR2 YFSETQ, per germline. The ends lost 4 bases at V and 6 bases at J; junction bases unmatched: 6. This CDR3 has 14 amino acids. CDR3 DNA sequence: TGCGCCAGCAGCACCGGACAGGGTGGCAATGAGCAGTTCTTC. This encodes CASSTGQGGNEQFF.

This clonotype was seen ten or more times. This chain joins TRBV3-1 and TRBJ1-1; D is undetermined. Germline V gene lookup returns CDR1 LGHDT and CDR2 YNNKEL (reference sequence). CDR3 size: 11 residues. The germline V and J ends were trimmed by 5 bases and 0 bases, with 1 base remaining between them. CDR3 residues: CASSVNTEAFF. CDR3 sequence (DNA): TGTGCCAGCAGCGTGAACACTGAAGCTTTCTTT.

This clonotype was seen ten or more times. The chain joins TRBV5-5 to TRBJ1-1; 7 bases are shared with TRBD1. Germline V gene data show CDR1 as SGHKS and CDR2 as YYEKEE (reference sequence). CDR3 length: 14 residues. J lost 9 bases, V lost 3 bases, and 11 bases had no gene match. The CDR3 region has the DNA TGTGCCAGCAGCTCCGCCTCCGGGACAGAGAAAGCTTTCTTT. Translation: CASSSASGTEKAFF.

This clonotype was counted many times. The chain joins TRBV5-1 to TRBJ1-2; D is possibly TRBD1 (5 bases). This CDR3 contains 15 residues. Trimming took off 4 bases at V and 3 bases at J, with 16 bases between the two ends. The V gene's germline CDR1 is SGHRS and CDR2 YFSETQ. CDR3 nucleotide sequence: TGCGCCAGCAGCACGGATGGACAATCGGACTATGGCTACACCTTC. Its protein product is CASSTDGQSDYGYTF.

This clonotype was seen ten or more times. In DNA, the CDR3 is TGTGCCAGCTCACCAGCTTCAAATCAGCCCCAGCATTTT. Encoded protein: CASSPASNQPQHF. V is TRBV18 and J is TRBJ1-5; no definite D call. CDR1 is KGHSH, CDR2 LQKENI, per germline. This CDR3 has 13 residues. V lost 2 bases to trimming and J lost 4 bases, with 6 bases between them.

The chain has TRBV29-1 and TRBJ2-1; D gene uncertain. The CDR3 length is 12 residues. V gave up 2 bases and J gave up 14 bases, with 16 bases separating them. CDR1 is SQVTM, CDR2 ANQGSEA, per germline. CDR3 sequence reads: CSVELYGNKKFF. CDR3 in DNA: TGCAGCGTTGAATTGTACGGCAATAAGAAGTTCTTC.

This clonotype showed up many times. V gene TRBV12-3 or TRBV12-4 combines with J gene TRBJ1-5; D gene ambiguous. The CDR3 runs to 17 residues. Deletions cut 5 bases from V and 0 bases from J, with 17 bases between. For the CDR3, the DNA is TGTGCCAGCAGTGCGCCCCGGTTTGGGTATAGCAATCAGCCCCAGCATTTT. This sequence encodes CASSAPRFGYSNQPQHF.

This clonotype has ten or more counts. This rearrangement joins TRBV7-9 to TRBJ2-5; TRBD1 matches 8 bases. The CDR3 contains 15 residues. V lost 1 base and J lost 2; bases outside the gene matches: 3. Germline V CDR1 and CDR2: SEHNR, FQNEAQ (reference sequence). CDR3 sequence reads: CASSLVGQGQETQYF. DNA for the CDR3: TGTGCCAGCAGCTTAGTAGGACAGGGTCAAGAGACCCAGTACTTC.

Note on this clonotype: A read error may explain this, as a much larger clone is one base away. This chain uses TRBV20-1 with TRBJ2-7; a weak D match, TRBD1 (5 bases). CDR1 and CDR2 (germline): DFQATT, SNEGSKA (reference sequence). The CDR3 runs to 15 residues. The V end lost 0 bases, the J end lost 5 bases, and 17 bases lay between the germline ends. The DNA of the CDR3 is TGCAGTGCTAGAGATTTGATTTCAGGGAACCACGAGCAGTACTTC. Its protein is CSARDLISGNHEQYF.

This clonotype was seen at least ten times. The V and J genes are TRBV18 and TRBJ2-1, with D hard to call. The CDR3 is 13 amino acids. V lost 1 base and J lost 1, with 2 bases in between. Germline-derived CDR1 and CDR2 are KGHSH and LQKENI. DNA of the CDR3: TGTGCCAGCTCACCACAGTCCTACAATGAGCAGTTCTTC. It is translated as CASSPQSYNEQFF.

Many counts were recorded for this clonotype. V and J are TRBV27 and TRBJ1-2; D not certain. The CDR3 has 10 residues. Germline V gives CDR1 MNHEY, CDR2 SMNVEV (reference sequence). Trimming removed 6 bases from V and 8 bases from J, with 7 bases in between. This CDR3 is CASSLGGYTF. CDR3 in DNA: TGTGCCAGCAGCCTGGGGGGCTACACCTTC.

There are many counts of this clonotype. The chain recombines TRBV5-1 with TRBJ2-3, with D perhaps matching TRBD1 or TRBD2 (7 bases each). The germline V gene encodes CDR1 SGHRS and CDR2 YFSETQ. The length of the CDR3 is 16 residues. V was clipped by 1 base and J by 0 bases, with 12 bases between them. CDR3 in amino acids: CASSLRQGGSTDTQYF. The CDR3 nucleotides are TGCGCCAGCAGCTTGCGACAGGGAGGGAGCACAGATACGCAGTATTTT.

In this sample, this clonotype turned up many times. The CDR3 protein is CSAGPAGRNNSPLHF. CDR3 bases: TGCAGTGCTGGGCCCGCGGGACGGAATAATTCACCCCTCCACTTT. The chain has TRBV20-1 and TRBJ1-6; tentatively, D is TRBD1 (5 bases). The CDR3 consists of 15 residues. The germline gives CDR1 DFQATT, CDR2 SNEGSKA (reference sequence). Trimming left V 5 bases short and J 5 bases short, with 16 bases between.

This clonotype has a count of ten or more. The rearrangement uses TRBV24-1 and TRBJ2-3; 7 bases fit TRBD2. The CDR3 runs to 16 residues. The V gene end was trimmed by 3 bases and the J gene end by 1 base; junction bases not matched to a gene: 6. From germline, CDR1 is KGHDR and CDR2 SFDVKD. The CDR3 bases are TGTGCCACCAGTGATAAGGCGGCGGGGGGCACAGATACGCAGTATTTT. Translating it yields CATSDKAAGGTDTQYF.

The table lists this clonotype with many counts. The chain has TRBV5-1 and TRBJ1-1; TRBD1 agrees at 8 bases. Germline V gene sequence: CDR1 SGHRS, CDR2 YFSETQ. Trimming took 4 bases from V and 1 from J; bases not matched to a gene: 6. The CDR3 sequence is 15 residues long. The CDR3 region has the DNA TGCGCCAGCAGCGAGGGGACAGGAGGGAACACTGAAGCTTTCTTT. Translating gives CASSEGTGGNTEAFF.

This clonotype was found many times. The rearrangement joins TRBV29-1 to TRBJ1-2; the match to TRBD1 covers 8 bases. The CDR3 runs to 14 residues. After removal of 5 bases from V and 6 bases from J, the junction contained 11 bases not matched to a gene. CDR1 and CDR2 from the germline V gene are SQVTM and ANQGSEA. CDR3 nucleotide sequence: TGCAGCGTTCGTATGGACAGGGAGGGGCATGGCTACACCTTC. It specifies CSVRMDREGHGYTF. The full variable domain, completed using reference TRBV29-1 and TRBJ1-2, is SAVISQKPSRDICQRGTSLTIQCQVDSQVTMMFWYRQQPGQSLTLIATANQGSEATYESGFVIDKFPISRPNLTFSTLTVSNMSPEDSSIYLCSVRMDREGHGYTFGSGTRLTVV.

Points on this clonotype: A read error may be the cause here, since a much bigger clone is one base away. The rearrangement uses TRBV7-3 and TRBJ2-2; 8 bases are shared with TRBD2. In germline, CDR1 is SGHTA, CDR2 FQGTGA. The length of the CDR3 is 15 residues. The CDR3 region has the DNA TGTGCCAGCAGCCAAACTAGCGGATACACCTGGGAGCTGTTTTTT. It yields the protein CASSQTSGYTWELFF.

Many counts were recorded for this clonotype. This chain links TRBV20-1 with TRBJ1-3; the match to TRBD1 covers 9 bases. In germline, CDR1 is DFQATT, CDR2 SNEGSKA (reference sequence). V dropped 4 bases and J dropped 6; count of bases not matched to a gene: 7. The CDR3 totals 14 residues. The CDR3 protein is CSANGGQGSNTIYF. CDR3 bases: TGCAGTGCTAACGGGGGACAGGGCTCAAACACCATATATTTT.

The genes are TRBV19 and TRBJ1-2, with a possible D match to TRBD1 (5 bases). Germline-derived CDR1 and CDR2 are LNHDA and SQIVND (reference sequence). The CDR3 length is 14 residues. Deletions cut 3 bases from V and 1 base from J, with 9 bases between. This CDR3 is CASSITQGNYGYTF. CDR3 DNA: TGTGCCAGTAGTATTACCCAGGGTAACTATGGCTACACCTTC.

This clonotype was counted ten times or more. V gene TRBV9 combines with J gene TRBJ1-1; 7 bases are a match to TRBD1. Germline V gene sequence: CDR1 SGDLS, CDR2 YYNGEE. J was trimmed by 1 base and V by 4 bases; bases with no gene match: 7. The CDR3 extends over 15 amino acids. The DNA of the CDR3 is TGTGCCAGCAGCCCTCAGGGGGGCTCGAACACTGAAGCTTTCTTT. It is translated as CASSPQGGSNTEAFF.